This T cell receptor (beta chain) was documented in a study of blood T cell repertoires in COVID-19. Across the whole study: T cells, B-cell-depleted T cells, or PBMCs supplied cDNA or gDNA.

Study processing details: Amplified reference gene primers provided the basis for estimating nucleated cell counts. TCRdb's table, derived via immunoSEQ multiplex PCR, lists solely in-frame clones and lacks some. D and trimming come from the DNA, and the V and J calls and clone size come from that table. The top ten hold roughly 0.69% of the sample, which has hundreds of thousands of clones, around nine tenths seen once. The receptor comes from a man aged 35-49 years with acute or convalescent COVID-19. Sequenced sample: peripheral blood.

Here the CDR3 DNA reads TGTGCCAGCAGCAAAGGCCTAGAAGCCTATTTT. Residues: CASSKGLEAYF. The V and J genes are TRBV21-1 and TRBJ2-3; the table's D call, TRBD2, was not checked against the DNA. TRBV21-1 is classified as a pseudogene. This CDR3 spans 11 amino acids.